The rows below give T cell receptor beta chains drawn from one sample of a study of shared clonotypes between healthy human individuals. The repertoire was sequenced with immunoSEQ multiplex PCR; TCRdb's copy has only in-frame clones and lacks some. The table records about 2.2 million clones, 85% to 95% of them present only once. The material sequenced was naive CD8+ T cells from PBMCs. Source of these receptors: a man aged 18 to 30 in good health. Some clones in this sample may be carry-over from other donors' samples. CDR3s include the opening cysteine and the closing phenylalanine or tryptophan. D genes are given only for firm matches. Clone size is not always given. Where it is, it says once, few, many or a class for expanded clones.

D,J,size,V,DNA,CDR3
TRBD2,TRBJ2-7,NA,TRBV27,TGTGCCAGCAGTGGGACCGGGACTAGCGGGAGTCGGGCCGAGCAGTACTTC,CASSGTGTSGSRAEQYF
TRBD2,TRBJ2-2,NA,TRBV6-6,TGTGCCTCTCACCCGGGACTAACAACCCTCACCGGGGAGCTGTTTTTT,CASHPGLTTLTGELFF
TRBD1,TRBJ1-1,once,TRBV27,TGTGCCAGCAGTTTAAGACCAGGGGGTCGGGTCACTGAAGCTTTCTTT,CASSLRPGGRVTEAFF
NA,TRBJ1-3,NA,TRBV7-6,TGTGCCAGCAGCTTGGGAGGAGGTGGAAACACCATATATTTT,CASSLGGGGNTIYF
TRBD2,TRBJ2-7,once,TRBV5-6,TGTGCCAGCAGTCTGGGACTAGCGGTGTACGAGCAGTACTTC,CASSLGLAVYEQYF
TRBD1,TRBJ2-2,NA,TRBV27,TGTGCCAGCAGTCCCCGGGACAGGAGGGTGGGGGAGCTGTTTTTT,CASSPRDRRVGELFF
TRBD1,TRBJ2-2,once,TRBV7-3,TGTGCCAGCAGCCCTAGGGACAGGGCAGCGAACACCGGGGAGCTGTTTTTT,CASSPRDRAANTGELFF
TRBD1,TRBJ1-2,NA,TRBV5-6,TGTGCCAGCAGCTTTGGACAGGGATTCGGCTACACCTTC,CASSFGQGFGYTF
NA,TRBJ1-2,NA,TRBV6-5,TGTGCCAGCAGTGAAACTGAAGGGGTCCATGGCTACACCTTC,CASSETEGVHGYTF
TRBD2,TRBJ2-7,NA,TRBV28,TGTGCCAGCAGTCCACATCGACTAGCGAGCTCCTACGAGCAGTACTTC,CASSPHRLASSYEQYF
TRBD2,TRBJ2-7,NA,TRBV5-1,TGCGCCAGCAGCTTGGGACTAGCGGGTTCCTACGAGCAGTACTTC,CASSLGLAGSYEQYF
NA,TRBJ1-1,NA,TRBV27,TGTGCCAGCAGTCGGCGACACGACACTGAAGCTTTCTTT,CASSRRHDTEAFF
TRBD2,TRBJ2-7,NA,TRBV13,TGTGCCAGCAGCCCTGGACTAGAGCCCTACGAGCAGTACTTC,CASSPGLEPYEQYF
TRBD1,TRBJ1-4,NA,TRBV28,TGTGCCAGCAGTTCCGAACCCCCGGGACAGGGACTTACTAATGAAAAACTGTTTTTT,CASSSEPPGQGLTNEKLFF